The rows below give T cell receptor beta chains drawn from one sample of a study of radiotherapy plus CTLA-4 blockade in lung cancer. Generated by immunoSEQ multiplex PCR, the TCRdb table keeps only in-frame clones and is missing some. This sample yields tens of thousands of clones, of which around 79% are seen a single time; 10% belongs to the top ten. The sample in question was peripheral blood, obtained from a patient treated with radiotherapy plus ipilimumab. Receptor source: a human donor with non-small cell lung cancer who had a complete response to radiotherapy plus ipilimumab. The CDR3 runs from the conserved cysteine through the conserved F or W. A D gene is named only where the DNA matches it firmly. The size of a clone is reported for some rows only, either as once, few or many, or as a class for expanded clones.

size	V	D	J	CDR3	DNA
.	TRBV6-5	TRBD1	TRBJ2-1	CASSYGDRLTYNEQFF	TGTGCCAGCAGTTACGGGGACAGGCTTACCTACAATGAGCAGTTCTTC
.	TRBV5-1	.	TRBJ2-3	CASSLKDTQYF	TGCGCCAGCAGCTTGAAAGATACGCAGTATTTT
.	TRBV6-5	.	TRBJ1-2	CASSSDGRRYGYTF	TGTGCCAGCAGCTCCGACGGACGGCGGTATGGCTACACCTTC
.	TRBV2	.	TRBJ1-5	CASSPGVRSNQPQHF	TGTGCCAGCAGTCCAGGCGTGAGGAGCAATCAGCCCCAGCATTTT
few	TRBV6-5	.	TRBJ1-2	CASSYGGEGGYTF	TGTGCCAGCAGTTACGGCGGGGAGGGGGGCTACACCTTC
.	TRBV7-2	TRBD2	TRBJ2-1	CASRFRAGEYNEQFF	TGTGCCAGCAGGTTCAGGGCGGGGGAGTACAATGAGCAGTTCTTC
.	TRBV7-9	.	TRBJ1-1	CASSVRAQNTEAFF	TGTGCCAGCAGCGTTAGGGCTCAAAACACTGAAGCTTTCTTT
.	TRBV4-3	TRBD2	TRBJ2-3	CASSQDLASGSTDTQYF	TGCGCCAGCAGCCAAGATCTCGCTAGCGGGAGCACAGATACGCAGTATTTT
few	TRBV4-1	.	TRBJ2-7	CASSPRVPGDYEQYF	TGCGCCAGCAGTCCCAGGGTTCCTGGGGACTACGAGCAGTACTTC
.	TRBV5-6	.	TRBJ2-5	CASRGGGSPYF	TGTGCCAGCAGAGGCGGCGGCTCCCCGTACTTC
.	TRBV13	.	TRBJ1-1	CASSLEGGRGGNTEAFF	TGTGCCAGCAGCTTAGAGGGGGGACGGGGAGGCAACACTGAAGCTTTCTTT
.	TRBV2	TRBD2	TRBJ2-5	CASRGLAGGLQETQYF	TGTGCCAGCAGGGGACTAGCGGGGGGCCTTCAAGAGACCCAGTACTTC
.	TRBV19	.	TRBJ1-1	CASSTASWNTEAFF	TGTGCCAGTAGTACGGCCAGCTGGAACACTGAAGCTTTCTTT
few	TRBV10-3	TRBD1	TRBJ1-4	CAIQGGANEKLFF	TGTGCCATTCAGGGGGGGGCTAATGAAAAACTGTTTTTT
.	TRBV27	TRBD1	TRBJ2-2	CASSLTGGQISNTGELFF	TGTGCCAGCAGTCTAACAGGGGGCCAAATCTCGAACACCGGGGAGCTGTTTTTT
.	TRBV9	.	TRBJ1-1	CASSVFRTPNTEAFF	TGTGCCAGCAGCGTATTTAGGACACCGAACACTGAAGCTTTCTTT
once	TRBV19	TRBD1	TRBJ1-2	CASRTGGDGYTF	TGTGCCAGTAGGACAGGGGGCGATGGCTACACCTTC
.	TRBV2	.	TRBJ1-1	CASRAQGRPEAFF	TGTGCCAGCAGGGCACAGGGTAGGCCTGAAGCTTTCTTT
.	TRBV10-3	.	TRBJ1-2	CAIRGTENYGYTF	TGTGCCATCAGGGGGACGGAGAACTATGGCTACACCTTC
.	TRBV5-1	TRBD2	TRBJ2-1	CASTGAGAQLIYNEQFF	TGCGCCAGCACTGGCGCGGGAGCTCAACTCATCTACAATGAGCAGTTCTTC
.	TRBV4-1	.	TRBJ1-4	CASSQGRVREKLFF	TGCGCCAGCAGCCAGGGCAGGGTTAGGGAAAAACTGTTTTTT
.	TRBV4-1	TRBD2	TRBJ2-1	CASSQGLLGGGGNEQFF	TGCGCCAGCAGCCAGGGACTCCTCGGCGGGGGGGGGAATGAGCAGTTCTTC
.	TRBV5-1	.	TRBJ1-4	CASSWDAYNEKLFF	TGCGCCAGCAGCTGGGACGCGTATAATGAAAAACTGTTTTTT
.	TRBV25-1	.	TRBJ1-2	CATSGRNNYGYTF	TGTGCCACCTCGGGACGGAATAACTATGGCTACACCTTC
.	TRBV27	.	TRBJ2-5	CASSLSWALTTQYF	TGTGCCAGCAGTTTATCGTGGGCCCTGACGACCCAGTACTTC
few	TRBV10-3	.	TRBJ1-1	CAISEGYTEAFF	TGTGCCATCAGTGAGGGGTACACTGAAGCTTTCTTT
few	TRBV6-5	.	TRBJ1-2	CASSFQENYGYTF	TGTGCCAGCAGTTTTCAGGAAAACTATGGCTACACCTTC
few	TRBV15	TRBD1	TRBJ2-1	CATSLRQGPYNEQFF	TGTGCCACCAGCCTAAGACAGGGGCCCTACAATGAGCAGTTCTTC
.	TRBV5-1	.	TRBJ2-1	CASSYWGGPNEQFF	TGCGCCAGCAGCTACTGGGGTGGCCCCAATGAGCAGTTCTTC
.	TRBV30	.	TRBJ1-1	CAWRERGSVNTEAFF	TGTGCCTGGAGAGAAAGGGGATCGGTGAACACTGAAGCTTTCTTT
once	TRBV2	.	TRBJ2-3	CASSSLQDTQYF	TGTGCCAGCAGTTCACTCCAAGATACGCAGTATTTT
.	TRBV6-5	.	TRBJ1-2	CASSPKGDYGYTF	TGTGCCAGCAGTCCAAAGGGGGACTATGGCTACACCTTC
once	TRBV4-3	.	TRBJ2-3	CASSQVGESTDTQYF	TGCGCCAGCAGCCAAGTAGGGGAAAGCACAGATACGCAGTATTTT
.	TRBV13	.	TRBJ2-7	CASSYSEGPGGAYEQYF	TGTGCCAGCAGCTACTCTGAGGGACCCGGGGGCGCCTACGAGCAGTACTTC
.	TRBV6-4	TRBD2	TRBJ2-2	CATGTSWSGELFF	TGTGCCACCGGGACTAGCTGGTCCGGGGAGCTGTTTTTT